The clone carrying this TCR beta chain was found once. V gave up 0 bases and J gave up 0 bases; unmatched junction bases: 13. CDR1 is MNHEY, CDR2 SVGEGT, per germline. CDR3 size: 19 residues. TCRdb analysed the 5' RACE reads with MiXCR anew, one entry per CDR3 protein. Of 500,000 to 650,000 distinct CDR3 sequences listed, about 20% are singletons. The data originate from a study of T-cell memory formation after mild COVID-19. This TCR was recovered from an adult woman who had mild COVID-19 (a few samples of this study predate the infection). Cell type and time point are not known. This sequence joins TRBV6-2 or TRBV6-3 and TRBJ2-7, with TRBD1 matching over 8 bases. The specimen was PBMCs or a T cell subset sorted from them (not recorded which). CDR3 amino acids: CASSYSILPGQVSSYEQYF. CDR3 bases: TGTGCCAGCAGTTACTCGATTCTTCCGGGACAGGTGAGCTCCTACGAGCAGTACTTC.